This T cell receptor beta chain derives from a study of CD8+ T cells in alopecia areata. General study results and limits: Scalp sample sequencing also detects resident alphabeta T cells of normal skin.

Details on this clone: The antigen is unknown.

Sequencing used cDNA as its template, made by extracting RNA and reverse transcribing it. The method was immunoSEQ multiplex PCR; TCRdb's version includes in-frame clones alone and lacks a portion of them. The repertoire holds 150,000 to 200,000 clones, with less than 65% as singletons. Treatment noted: oral pan-JAK inhibitor, 5-10 mg twice daily. Trimming took 4 bases from V and 0 from J; bases not matched to a gene: 9. Per germline, CDR1 SNHLY and CDR2 FYNNEI. This CDR3 is 17 amino acids long. This TCR was recovered from a human donor with alopecia areata. The rearrangement joins TRBV2 to TRBJ2-1, with TRBD1 identical over 7 bases. The sample here was CD4+ T cells sorted from blood, taken at week 24, from a patient treated with tofacitinib. The CDR3 loop reads CASSAPTGKGSYNEQFF. CDR3 in DNA: TGTGCCAGCAGTGCCCCGACAGGGAAGGGCTCCTACAATGAGCAGTTCTTC.